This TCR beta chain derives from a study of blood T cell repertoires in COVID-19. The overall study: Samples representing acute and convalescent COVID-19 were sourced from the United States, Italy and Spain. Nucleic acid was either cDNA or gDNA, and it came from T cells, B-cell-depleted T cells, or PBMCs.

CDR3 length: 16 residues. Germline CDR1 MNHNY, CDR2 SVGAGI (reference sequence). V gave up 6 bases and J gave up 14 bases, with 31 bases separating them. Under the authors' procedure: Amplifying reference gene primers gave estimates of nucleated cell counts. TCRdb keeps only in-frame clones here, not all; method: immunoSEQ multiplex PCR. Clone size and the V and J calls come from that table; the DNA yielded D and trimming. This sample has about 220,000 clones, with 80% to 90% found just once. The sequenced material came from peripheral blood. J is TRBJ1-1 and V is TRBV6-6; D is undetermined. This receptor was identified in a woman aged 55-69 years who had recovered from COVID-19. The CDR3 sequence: CASSDPPGQEVFGLFF. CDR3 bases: TGTGCCAGCAGCGACCCCCCCGGGCAGGAGGTTTTTGGGCTGTTCTTT.